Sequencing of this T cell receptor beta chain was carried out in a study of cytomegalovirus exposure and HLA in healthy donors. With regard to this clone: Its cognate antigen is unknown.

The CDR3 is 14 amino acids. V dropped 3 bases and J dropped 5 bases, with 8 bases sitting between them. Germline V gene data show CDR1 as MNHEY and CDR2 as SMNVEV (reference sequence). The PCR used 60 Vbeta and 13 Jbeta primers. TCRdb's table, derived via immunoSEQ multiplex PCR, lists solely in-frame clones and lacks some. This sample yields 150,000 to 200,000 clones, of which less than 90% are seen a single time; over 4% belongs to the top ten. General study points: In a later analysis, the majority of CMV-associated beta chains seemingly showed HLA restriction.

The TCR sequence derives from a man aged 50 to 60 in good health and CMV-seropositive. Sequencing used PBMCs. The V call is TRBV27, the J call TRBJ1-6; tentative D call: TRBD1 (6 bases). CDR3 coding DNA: TGTGCCAGCAGTTTTGGACAGAATAATTCACCCCTCCACTTT. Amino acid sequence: CASSFGQNNSPLHF.